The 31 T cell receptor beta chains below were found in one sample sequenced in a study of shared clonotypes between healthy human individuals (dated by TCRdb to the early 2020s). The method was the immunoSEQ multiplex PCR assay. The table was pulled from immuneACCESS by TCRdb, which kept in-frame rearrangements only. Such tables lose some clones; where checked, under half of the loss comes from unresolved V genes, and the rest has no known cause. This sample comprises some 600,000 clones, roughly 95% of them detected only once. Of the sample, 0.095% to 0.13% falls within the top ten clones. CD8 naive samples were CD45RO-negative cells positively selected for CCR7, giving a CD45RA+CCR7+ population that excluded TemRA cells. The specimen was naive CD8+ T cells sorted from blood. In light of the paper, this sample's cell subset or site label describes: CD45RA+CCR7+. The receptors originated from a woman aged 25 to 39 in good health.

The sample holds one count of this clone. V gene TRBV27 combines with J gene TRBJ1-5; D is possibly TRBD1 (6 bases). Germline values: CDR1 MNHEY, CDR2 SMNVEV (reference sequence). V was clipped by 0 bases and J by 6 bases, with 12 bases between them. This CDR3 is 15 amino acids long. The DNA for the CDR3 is TGTGCCAGCAGTTTATCGGGGGGCTATTCTCAGCCCCAGCATTTT. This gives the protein CASSLSGGYSQPQHF.

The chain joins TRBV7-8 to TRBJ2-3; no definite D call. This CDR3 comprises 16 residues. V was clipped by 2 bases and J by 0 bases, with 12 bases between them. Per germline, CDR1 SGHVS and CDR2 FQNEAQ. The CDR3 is CASSLRRALSTDTQYF. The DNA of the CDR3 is TGTGCCAGCAGCTTACGGCGAGCCCTAAGCACAGATACGCAGTATTTT.

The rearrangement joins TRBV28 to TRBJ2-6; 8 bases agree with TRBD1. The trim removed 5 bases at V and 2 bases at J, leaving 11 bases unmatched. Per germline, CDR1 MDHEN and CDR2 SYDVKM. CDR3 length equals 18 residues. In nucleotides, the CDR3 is TGTGCCAGCAGTCGGGACAGGATAAGGAGCACTGGGGCCAACGTCCTGACTTTC. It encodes CASSRDRIRSTGANVLTF.

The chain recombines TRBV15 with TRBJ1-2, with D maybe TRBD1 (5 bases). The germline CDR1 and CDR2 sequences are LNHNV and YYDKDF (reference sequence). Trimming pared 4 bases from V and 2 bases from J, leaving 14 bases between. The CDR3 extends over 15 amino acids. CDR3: CATSTLPPGNYGYTF. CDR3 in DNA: TGTGCCACCAGCACTCTTCCCCCAGGGAACTATGGCTACACCTTC.

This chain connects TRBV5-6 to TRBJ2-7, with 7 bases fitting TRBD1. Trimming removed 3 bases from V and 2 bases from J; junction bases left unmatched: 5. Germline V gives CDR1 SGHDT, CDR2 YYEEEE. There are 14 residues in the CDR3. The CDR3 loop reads CASSYGTEPYEQYF. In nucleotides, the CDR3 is TGTGCCAGCAGCTACGGGACAGAACCCTACGAGCAGTACTTC. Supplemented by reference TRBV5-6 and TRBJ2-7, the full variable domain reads DAGVTQSPTHLIKTRGQQVTLRCSPKSGHDTVSWYQQALGQGPQFIFQYYEEEERQRGNFPDRFSGHQFPNYSSELNVNALLLGDSALYLCASSYGTEPYEQYFGPGTRLTVT.

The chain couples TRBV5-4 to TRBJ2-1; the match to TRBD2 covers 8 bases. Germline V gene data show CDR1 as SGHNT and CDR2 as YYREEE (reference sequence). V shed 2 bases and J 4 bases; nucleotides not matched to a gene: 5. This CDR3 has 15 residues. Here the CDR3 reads CASSFSGVLYNEQFF. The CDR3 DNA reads TGTGCCAGCAGCTTTAGCGGGGTGCTATACAATGAGCAGTTCTTC.

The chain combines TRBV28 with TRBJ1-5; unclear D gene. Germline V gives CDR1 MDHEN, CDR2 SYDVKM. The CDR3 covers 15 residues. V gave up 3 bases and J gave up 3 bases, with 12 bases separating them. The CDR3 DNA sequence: TGTGCCAGCAGTTTCCTAGACGGTAACAATCAGCCCCAGCATTTT. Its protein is CASSFLDGNNQPQHF.

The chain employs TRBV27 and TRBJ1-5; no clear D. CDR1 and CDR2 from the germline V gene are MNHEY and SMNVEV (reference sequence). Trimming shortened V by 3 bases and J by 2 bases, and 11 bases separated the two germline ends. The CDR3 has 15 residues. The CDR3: CASSFTVNRNQPQHF. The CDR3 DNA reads TGTGCCAGCAGTTTCACAGTGAACCGCAATCAGCCCCAGCATTTT.

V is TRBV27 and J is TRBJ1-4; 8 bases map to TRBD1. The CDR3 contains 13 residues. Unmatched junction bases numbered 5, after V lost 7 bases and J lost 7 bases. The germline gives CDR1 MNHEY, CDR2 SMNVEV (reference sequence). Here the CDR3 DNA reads TGTGCCAGCACCGCAGGGACAGGTGAAAAACTGTTTTTT. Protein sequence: CASTAGTGEKLFF.

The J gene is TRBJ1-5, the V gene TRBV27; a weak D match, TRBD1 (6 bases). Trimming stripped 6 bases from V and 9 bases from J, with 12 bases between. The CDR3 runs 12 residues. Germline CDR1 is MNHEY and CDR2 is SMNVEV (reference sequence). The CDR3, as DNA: TGTGCCAGCAGATCCGGGGGCCTGCCCCAGCATTTT. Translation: CASRSGGLPQHF.

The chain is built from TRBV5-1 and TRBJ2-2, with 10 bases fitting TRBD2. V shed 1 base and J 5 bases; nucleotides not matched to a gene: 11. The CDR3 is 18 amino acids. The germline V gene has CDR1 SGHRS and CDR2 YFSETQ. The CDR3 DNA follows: TGCGCCAGCAGCTTGTATACTAGCGGGAATCGACGGACCGGGGAGCTGTTTTTT. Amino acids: CASSLYTSGNRRTGELFF. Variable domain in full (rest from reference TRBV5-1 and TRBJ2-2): KAGVTQTPRYLIKTRGQQVTLSCSPISGHRSVSWYQQTPGQGLQFLFEYFSETQRNKGNFPGRFSGRQFSNSRSEMNVSTLELGDSALYLCASSLYTSGNRRTGELFFGEGSRLTVL.

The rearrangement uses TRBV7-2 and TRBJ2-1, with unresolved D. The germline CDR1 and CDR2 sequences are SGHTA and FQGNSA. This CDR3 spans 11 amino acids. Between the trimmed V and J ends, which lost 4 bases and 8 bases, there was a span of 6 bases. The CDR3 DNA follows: TGTGCCAGCAGCTACGGGCATGAGCAGTTCTTC. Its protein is CASSYGHEQFF.

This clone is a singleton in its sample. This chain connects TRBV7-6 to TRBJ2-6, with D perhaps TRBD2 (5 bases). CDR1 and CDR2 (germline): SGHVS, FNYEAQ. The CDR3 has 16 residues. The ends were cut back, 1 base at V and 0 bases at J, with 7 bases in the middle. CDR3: CASSLGRVSGANVLTF. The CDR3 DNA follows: TGTGCCAGCAGCTTAGGGCGGGTCTCTGGGGCCAACGTCCTGACTTTC.

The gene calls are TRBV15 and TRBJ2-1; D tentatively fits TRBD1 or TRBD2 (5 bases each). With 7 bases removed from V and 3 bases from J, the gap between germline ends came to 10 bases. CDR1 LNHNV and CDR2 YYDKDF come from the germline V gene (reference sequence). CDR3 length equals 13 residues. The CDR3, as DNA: TGTGCCACCACGGGACGGAACTACAATGAGCAGTTCTTC. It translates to CATTGRNYNEQFF.

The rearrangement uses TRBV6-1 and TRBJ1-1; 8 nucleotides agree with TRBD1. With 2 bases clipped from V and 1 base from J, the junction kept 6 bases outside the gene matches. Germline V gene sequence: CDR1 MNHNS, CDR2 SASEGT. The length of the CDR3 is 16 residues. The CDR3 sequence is CASSEFGQGENTEAFF. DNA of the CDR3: TGTGCCAGCAGTGAATTCGGACAGGGCGAGAACACTGAAGCTTTCTTT.

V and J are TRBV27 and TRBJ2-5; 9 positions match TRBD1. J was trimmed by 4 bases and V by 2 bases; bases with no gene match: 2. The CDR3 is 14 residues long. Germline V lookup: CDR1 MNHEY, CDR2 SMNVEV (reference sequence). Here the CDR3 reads CASSLRTGVETQYF. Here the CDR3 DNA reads TGTGCCAGCAGTTTAAGGACAGGGGTAGAGACCCAGTACTTC.

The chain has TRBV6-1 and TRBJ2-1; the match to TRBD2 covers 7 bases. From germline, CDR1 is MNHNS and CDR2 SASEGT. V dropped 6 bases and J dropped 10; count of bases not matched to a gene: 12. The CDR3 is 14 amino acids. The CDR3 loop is CASRPAREFEEQFF. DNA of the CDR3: TGTGCCAGCAGGCCTGCGCGGGAGTTTGAAGAGCAGTTCTTC.

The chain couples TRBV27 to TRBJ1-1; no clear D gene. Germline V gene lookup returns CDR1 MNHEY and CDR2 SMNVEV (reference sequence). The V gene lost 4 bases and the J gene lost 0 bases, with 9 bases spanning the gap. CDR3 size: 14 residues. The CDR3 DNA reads TGTGCCAGCAGTTCGCAGGAAATGAACACTGAAGCTTTCTTT. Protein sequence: CASSSQEMNTEAFF.

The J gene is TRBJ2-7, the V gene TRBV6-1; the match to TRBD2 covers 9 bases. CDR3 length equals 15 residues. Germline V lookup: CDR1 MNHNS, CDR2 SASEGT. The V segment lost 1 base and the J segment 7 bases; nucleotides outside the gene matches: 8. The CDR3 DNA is TGTGCCAGCAGTGAAGGGTTAGCGGGAGTTATTGAGCAGTACTTC. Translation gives CASSEGLAGVIEQYF.

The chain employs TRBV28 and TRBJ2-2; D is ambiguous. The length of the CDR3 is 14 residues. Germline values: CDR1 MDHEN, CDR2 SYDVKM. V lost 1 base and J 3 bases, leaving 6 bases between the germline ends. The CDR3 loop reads CASSLLMDTGELFF. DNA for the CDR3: TGTGCCAGCAGTTTATTGATGGACACCGGGGAGCTGTTTTTT. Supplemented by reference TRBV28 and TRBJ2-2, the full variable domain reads DVKVTQSSRYLVKRTGEKVFLECVQDMDHENMFWYRQDPGLGLRLIYFSYDVKMKEKGDIPEGYSVSREKKERFSLILESASTNQTSMYLCASSLLMDTGELFFGEGSRLTVL.

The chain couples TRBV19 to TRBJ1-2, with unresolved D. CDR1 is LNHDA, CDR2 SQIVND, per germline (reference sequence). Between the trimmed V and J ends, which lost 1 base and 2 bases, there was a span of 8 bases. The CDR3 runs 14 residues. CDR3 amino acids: CASSIGGVNYGYTF. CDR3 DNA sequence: TGTGCCAGTAGTATAGGGGGAGTGAACTATGGCTACACCTTC.

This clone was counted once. This CDR3 is CSVVAPGGQDGGELFF. CDR3 nucleotide sequence: TGCAGCGTTGTTGCCCCTGGAGGGCAGGACGGCGGGGAGCTGTTTTTT. The rearrangement uses TRBV29-1 and TRBJ2-2, with D possibly being TRBD2 (6 bases). This CDR3 spans 16 amino acids. Trimming pared 4 bases from V and 7 bases from J, leaving 22 bases between. Germline V gives CDR1 SQVTM, CDR2 ANQGSEA.

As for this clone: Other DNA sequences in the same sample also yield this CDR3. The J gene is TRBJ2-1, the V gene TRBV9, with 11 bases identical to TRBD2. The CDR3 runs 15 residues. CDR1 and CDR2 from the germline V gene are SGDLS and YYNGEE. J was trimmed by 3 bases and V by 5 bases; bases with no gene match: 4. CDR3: CASSLGTSGYNEQFF. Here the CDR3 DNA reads TGTGCCAGCAGTCTGGGGACTAGCGGCTACAATGAGCAGTTCTTC.

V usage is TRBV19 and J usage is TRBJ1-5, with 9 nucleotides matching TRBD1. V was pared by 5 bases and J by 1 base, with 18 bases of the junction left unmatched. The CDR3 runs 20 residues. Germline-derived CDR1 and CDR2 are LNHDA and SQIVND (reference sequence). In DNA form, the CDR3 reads TGTGCCAGTAGTGGAGAGGCCGGGACAGGGATTGTGACGAGCAATCAGCCCCAGCATTTT. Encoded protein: CASSGEAGTGIVTSNQPQHF.

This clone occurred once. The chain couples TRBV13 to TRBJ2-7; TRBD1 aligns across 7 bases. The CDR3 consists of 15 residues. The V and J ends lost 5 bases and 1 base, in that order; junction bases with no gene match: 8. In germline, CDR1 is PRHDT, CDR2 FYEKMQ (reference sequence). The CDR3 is CASSPMTGNSYEQYF. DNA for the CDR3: TGTGCCAGCAGCCCAATGACAGGGAATTCCTACGAGCAGTACTTC.

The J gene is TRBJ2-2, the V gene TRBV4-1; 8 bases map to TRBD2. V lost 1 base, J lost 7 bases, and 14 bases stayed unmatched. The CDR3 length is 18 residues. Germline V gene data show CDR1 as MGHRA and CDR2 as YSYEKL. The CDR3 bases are TGCGCCAGCAGCCAAGTGGGAAGCGGGGGATGGGAGTACGGGGAGCTGTTTTTT. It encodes CASSQVGSGGWEYGELFF.

CDR3 amino acids: CASSIGPTGGNEQYF. The DNA for the CDR3 is TGTGCCAGTAGTATAGGTCCGACAGGGGGCAACGAGCAGTACTTC. The genes are TRBV19 and TRBJ2-7; 10 nucleotides match TRBD1. This CDR3 is 15 amino acids long. The J segment lost 5 bases and the V segment lost 1 base, leaving 5 bases of the junction unmatched. The germline V gene encodes CDR1 LNHDA and CDR2 SQIVND (reference sequence).

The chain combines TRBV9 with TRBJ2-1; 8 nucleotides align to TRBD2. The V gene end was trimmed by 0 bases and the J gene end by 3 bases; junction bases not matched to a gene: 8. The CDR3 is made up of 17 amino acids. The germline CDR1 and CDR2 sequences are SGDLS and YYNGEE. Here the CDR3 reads CASSVVASGWGYNEQFF. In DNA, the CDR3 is TGTGCCAGCAGCGTAGTCGCTAGCGGGTGGGGCTACAATGAGCAGTTCTTC. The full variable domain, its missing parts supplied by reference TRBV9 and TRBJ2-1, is DSGVTQTPKHLITATGQRVTLRCSPRSGDLSVYWYQQSLDQGLQFLIQYYNGEERAKGNILERFSAQQFPDLHSELNLSSLELGDSALYFCASSVVASGWGYNEQFFGPGTRLTVL.

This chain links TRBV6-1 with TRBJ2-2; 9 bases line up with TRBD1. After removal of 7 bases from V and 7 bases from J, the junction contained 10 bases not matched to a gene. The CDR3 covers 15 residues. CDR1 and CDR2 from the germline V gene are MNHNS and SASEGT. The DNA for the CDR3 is TGTGCCAGCAAGAGGACAGGGGCGTTTGGCGGGGAGCTGTTTTTT. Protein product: CASKRTGAFGGELFF.

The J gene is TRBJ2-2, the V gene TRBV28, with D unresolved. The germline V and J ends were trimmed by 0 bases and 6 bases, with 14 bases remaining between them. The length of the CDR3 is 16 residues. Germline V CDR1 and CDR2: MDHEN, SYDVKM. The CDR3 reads CASSLWSATYAGELFF. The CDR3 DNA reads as TGTGCCAGCAGTTTATGGTCAGCAACCTATGCCGGGGAGCTGTTTTTT.

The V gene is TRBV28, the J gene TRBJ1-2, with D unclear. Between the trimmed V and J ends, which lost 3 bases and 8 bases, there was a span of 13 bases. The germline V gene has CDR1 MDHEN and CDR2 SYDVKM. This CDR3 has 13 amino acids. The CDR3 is CASSFFRVEGYTF. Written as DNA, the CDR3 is TGTGCCAGCAGTTTTTTTAGGGTGGAGGGCTACACCTTC.